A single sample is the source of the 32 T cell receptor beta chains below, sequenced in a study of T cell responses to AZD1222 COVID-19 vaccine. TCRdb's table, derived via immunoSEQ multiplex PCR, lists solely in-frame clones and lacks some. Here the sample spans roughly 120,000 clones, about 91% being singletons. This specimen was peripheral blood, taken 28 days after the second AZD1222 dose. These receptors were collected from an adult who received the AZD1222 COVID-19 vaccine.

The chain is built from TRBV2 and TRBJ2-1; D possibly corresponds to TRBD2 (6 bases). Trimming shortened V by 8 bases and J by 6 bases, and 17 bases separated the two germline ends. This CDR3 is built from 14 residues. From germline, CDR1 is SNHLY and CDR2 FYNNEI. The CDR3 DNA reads TGTGCCAGCCACCCAGCGGGTAGACCCAATGAGCAGTTCTTC. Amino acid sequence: CASHPAGRPNEQFF.

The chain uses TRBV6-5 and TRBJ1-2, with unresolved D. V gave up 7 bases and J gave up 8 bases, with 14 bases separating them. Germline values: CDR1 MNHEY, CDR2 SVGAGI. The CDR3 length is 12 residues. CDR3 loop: CASKFLSQGYTF. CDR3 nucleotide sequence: TGTGCCAGCAAATTTCTTTCCCAGGGCTACACCTTC.

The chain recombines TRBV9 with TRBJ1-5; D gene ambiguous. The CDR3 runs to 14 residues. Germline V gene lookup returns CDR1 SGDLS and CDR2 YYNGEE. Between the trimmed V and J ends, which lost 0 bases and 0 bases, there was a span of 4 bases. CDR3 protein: CASSVEDSNQPQHF. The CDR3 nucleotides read TGTGCCAGCAGCGTAGAGGATAGCAATCAGCCCCAGCATTTT.

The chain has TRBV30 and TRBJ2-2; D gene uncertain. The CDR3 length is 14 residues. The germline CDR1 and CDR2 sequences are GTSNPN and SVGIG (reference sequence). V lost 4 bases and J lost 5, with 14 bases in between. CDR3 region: CAWKVTQITGELFF. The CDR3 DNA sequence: TGTGCCTGGAAGGTAACCCAGATAACCGGGGAGCTGTTTTTT.

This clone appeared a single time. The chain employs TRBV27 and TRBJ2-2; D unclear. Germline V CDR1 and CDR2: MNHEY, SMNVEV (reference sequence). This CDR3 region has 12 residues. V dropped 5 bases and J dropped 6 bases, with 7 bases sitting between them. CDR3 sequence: CASSMYAGELFF. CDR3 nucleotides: TGTGCCAGCAGTATGTATGCCGGGGAGCTGTTTTTT.

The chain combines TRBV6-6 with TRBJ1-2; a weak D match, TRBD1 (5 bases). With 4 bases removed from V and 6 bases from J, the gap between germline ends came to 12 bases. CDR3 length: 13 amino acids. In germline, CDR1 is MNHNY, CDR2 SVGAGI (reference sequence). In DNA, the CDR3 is TGTGCCAGCAGTTCGAGATTGGGGGATGGCTACACCTTC. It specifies CASSSRLGDGYTF.

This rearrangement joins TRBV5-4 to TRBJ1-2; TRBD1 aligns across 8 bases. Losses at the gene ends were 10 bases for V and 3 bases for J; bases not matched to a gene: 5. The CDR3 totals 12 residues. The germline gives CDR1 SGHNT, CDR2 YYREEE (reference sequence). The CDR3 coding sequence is TGTGCCTGGCACAGGGGGGACTATGGCTACACCTTC. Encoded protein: CAWHRGDYGYTF.

CDR3 DNA sequence: TGCAGCGTCCCCGGGCCGGTTAACTATGGCTACACCTTC. It translates to CSVPGPVNYGYTF. The chain uses TRBV29-1 and TRBJ1-2; D ambiguous. The CDR3 is made up of 13 amino acids. Trimming removed 6 bases from V and 1 base from J, with 12 bases in between. Germline CDR1 reads SQVTM; CDR2 reads ANQGSEA.

The CDR3 reads CASSDSAGVPDTQYF. CDR3 bases: TGTGCCAGCAGTGACTCTGCGGGAGTCCCAGATACGCAGTATTTT. The chain recombines TRBV6-4 with TRBJ2-3; TRBD2 aligns across 7 bases. The CDR3 has 15 residues. The germline V gene encodes CDR1 MRHNA and CDR2 SNTAGT. The V segment lost 0 bases and the J segment 4 bases; nucleotides outside the gene matches: 4.

CDR3 protein: CASSRQGDEQFF. Written as DNA, the CDR3 is TGTGCCAGCAGCCGACAGGGTGATGAGCAGTTCTTC. The chain couples TRBV12-3 or TRBV12-4 to TRBJ2-1; TRBD1 matches at 7 bases. V lost 6 bases, J lost 8 bases, and 4 bases stayed unmatched. CDR3 length equals 12 residues.

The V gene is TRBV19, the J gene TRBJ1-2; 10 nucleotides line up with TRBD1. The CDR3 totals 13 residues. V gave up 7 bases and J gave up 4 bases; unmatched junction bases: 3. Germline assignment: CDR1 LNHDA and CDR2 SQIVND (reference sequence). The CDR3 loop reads CASTRTGGYGYTF. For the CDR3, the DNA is TGTGCCAGTACCCGGACAGGGGGCTATGGCTACACCTTC.

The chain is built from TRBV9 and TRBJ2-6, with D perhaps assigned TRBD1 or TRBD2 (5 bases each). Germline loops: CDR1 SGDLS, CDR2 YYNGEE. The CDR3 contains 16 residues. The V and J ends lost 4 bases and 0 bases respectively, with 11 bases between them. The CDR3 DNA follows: TGTGCCAGCAGCCGGGACCCCCGCTCTGGGGCCAACGTCCTGACTTTC. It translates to CASSRDPRSGANVLTF.

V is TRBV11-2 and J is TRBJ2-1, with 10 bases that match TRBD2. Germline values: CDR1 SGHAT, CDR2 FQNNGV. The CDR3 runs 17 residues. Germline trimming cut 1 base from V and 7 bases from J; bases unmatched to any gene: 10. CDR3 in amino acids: CASSLGVLAGVLNEQFF. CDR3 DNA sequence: TGTGCCAGCAGCTTAGGTGTCCTAGCGGGAGTTCTGAATGAGCAGTTCTTC.

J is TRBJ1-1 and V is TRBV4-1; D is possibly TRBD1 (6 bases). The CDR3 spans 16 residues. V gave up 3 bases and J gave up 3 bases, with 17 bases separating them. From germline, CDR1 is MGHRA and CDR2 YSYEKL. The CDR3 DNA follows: TGCGCCAGCAGCCAGCGGACCGACAGGTTTGACACTGAAGCTTTCTTT. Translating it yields CASSQRTDRFDTEAFF.

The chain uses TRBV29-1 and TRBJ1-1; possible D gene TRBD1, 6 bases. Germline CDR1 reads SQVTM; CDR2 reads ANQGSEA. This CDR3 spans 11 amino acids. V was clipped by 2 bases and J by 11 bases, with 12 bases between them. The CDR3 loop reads CSVELTGFAFF. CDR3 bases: TGCAGCGTTGAACTTACAGGGTTTGCTTTCTTT.

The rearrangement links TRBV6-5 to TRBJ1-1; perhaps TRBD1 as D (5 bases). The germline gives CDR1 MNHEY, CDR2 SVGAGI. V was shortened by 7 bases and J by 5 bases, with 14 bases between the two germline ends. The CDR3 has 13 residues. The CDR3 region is CASTPGGGTEAFF. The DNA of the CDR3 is TGTGCCAGCACCCCCGGGGGGGGAACTGAAGCTTTCTTT.

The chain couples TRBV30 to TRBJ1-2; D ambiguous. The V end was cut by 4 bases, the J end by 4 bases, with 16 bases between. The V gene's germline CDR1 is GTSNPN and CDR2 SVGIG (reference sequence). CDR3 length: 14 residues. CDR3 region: CAWTYHESSYGYTF. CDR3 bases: TGTGCCTGGACTTATCACGAATCCAGCTATGGCTACACCTTC.

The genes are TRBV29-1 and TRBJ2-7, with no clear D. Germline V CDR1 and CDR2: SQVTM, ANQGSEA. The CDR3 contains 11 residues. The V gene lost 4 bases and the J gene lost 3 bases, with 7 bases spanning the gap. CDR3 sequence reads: CSVGSVYEQYF. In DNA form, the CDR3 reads TGCAGCGTTGGGTCCGTCTACGAGCAGTACTTC.

This CDR3 reads CASSPSRVVGIFSGNTIYF. The CDR3 region has the DNA TGTGCCAGCTCACCAAGTCGGGTCGTGGGGATATTTTCTGGAAACACCATATATTTT. The gene calls are TRBV18 and TRBJ1-3, with D uncertain. The CDR3 totals 19 residues. V was pared by 2 bases and J by 1 base, with 21 bases between. The germline V gene has CDR1 KGHSH and CDR2 LQKENI.

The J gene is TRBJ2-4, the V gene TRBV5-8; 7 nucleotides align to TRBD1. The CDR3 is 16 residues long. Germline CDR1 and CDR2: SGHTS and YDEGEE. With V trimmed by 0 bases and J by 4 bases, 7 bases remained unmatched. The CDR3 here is CASSLAYGTAKNIQYF. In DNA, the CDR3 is TGTGCCAGCAGCTTGGCTTACGGGACAGCTAAAAACATTCAGTACTTC.

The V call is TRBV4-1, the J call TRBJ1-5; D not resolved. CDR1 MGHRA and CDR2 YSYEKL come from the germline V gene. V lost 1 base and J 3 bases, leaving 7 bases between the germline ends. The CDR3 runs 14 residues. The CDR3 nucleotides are TGCGCCAGCAGCCAAGTAGGGCCCAATCAGCCCCAGCATTTT. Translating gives CASSQVGPNQPQHF.

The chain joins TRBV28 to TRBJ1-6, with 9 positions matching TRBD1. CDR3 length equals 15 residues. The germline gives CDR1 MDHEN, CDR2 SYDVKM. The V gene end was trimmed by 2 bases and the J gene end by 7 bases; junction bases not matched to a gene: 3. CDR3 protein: CASSLVGTGNSPLHF. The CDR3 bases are TGTGCCAGCAGTTTAGTCGGGACAGGGAATTCACCCCTCCACTTT.

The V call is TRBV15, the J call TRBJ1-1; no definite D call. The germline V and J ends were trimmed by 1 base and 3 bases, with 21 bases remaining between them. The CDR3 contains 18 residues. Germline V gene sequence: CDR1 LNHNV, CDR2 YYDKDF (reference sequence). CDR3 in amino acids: CATSRARSGSFLDTEAFF. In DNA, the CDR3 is TGTGCCACCAGCAGAGCCCGTTCGGGCAGCTTTTTGGACACTGAAGCTTTCTTT. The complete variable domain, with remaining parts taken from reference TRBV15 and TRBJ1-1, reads DAMVIQNPRYQVTQFGKPVTLSCSQTLNHNVMYWYQQKSSQAPKLLFHYYDKDFNNEADTPDNFQSRRPNTSFCFLDIRSPGLGDTAMYLCATSRARSGSFLDTEAFFGQGTRLTVV.

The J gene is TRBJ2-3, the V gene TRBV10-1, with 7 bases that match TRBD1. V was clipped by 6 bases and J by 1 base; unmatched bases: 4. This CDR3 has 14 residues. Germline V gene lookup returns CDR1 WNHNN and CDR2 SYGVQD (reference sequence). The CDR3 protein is CASSQDRGTDTQYF. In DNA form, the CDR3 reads TGCGCCAGCAGCCAAGACAGGGGCACAGATACGCAGTATTTT.

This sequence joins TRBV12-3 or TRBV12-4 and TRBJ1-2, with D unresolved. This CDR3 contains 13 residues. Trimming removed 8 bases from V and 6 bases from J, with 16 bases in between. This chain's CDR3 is CASSIRAGNGYTF. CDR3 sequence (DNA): TGTGCCAGCTCCATCCGAGCGGGTAATGGCTACACCTTC.

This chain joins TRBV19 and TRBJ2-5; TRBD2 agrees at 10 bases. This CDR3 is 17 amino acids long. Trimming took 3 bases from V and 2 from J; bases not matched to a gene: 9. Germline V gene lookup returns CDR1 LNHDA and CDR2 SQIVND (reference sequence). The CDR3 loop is CASSILAGVEGQETQYF. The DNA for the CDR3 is TGTGCCAGTAGTATCCTAGCGGGAGTGGAAGGGCAAGAGACCCAGTACTTC.

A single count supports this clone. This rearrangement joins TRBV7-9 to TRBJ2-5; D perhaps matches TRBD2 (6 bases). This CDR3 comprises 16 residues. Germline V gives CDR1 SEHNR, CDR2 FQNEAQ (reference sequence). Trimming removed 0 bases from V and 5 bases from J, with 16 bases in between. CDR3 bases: TGTGCCAGCAGCTTAGCGCCGTTGGGCGGGAATGAGACCCAGTACTTC. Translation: CASSLAPLGGNETQYF.

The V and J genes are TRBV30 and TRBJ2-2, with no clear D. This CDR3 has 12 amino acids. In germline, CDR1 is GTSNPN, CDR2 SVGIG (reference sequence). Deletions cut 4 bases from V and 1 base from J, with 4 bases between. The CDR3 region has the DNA TGTGCCTGGACAGGGAACACCGGGGAGCTGTTTTTT. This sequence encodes CAWTGNTGELFF.

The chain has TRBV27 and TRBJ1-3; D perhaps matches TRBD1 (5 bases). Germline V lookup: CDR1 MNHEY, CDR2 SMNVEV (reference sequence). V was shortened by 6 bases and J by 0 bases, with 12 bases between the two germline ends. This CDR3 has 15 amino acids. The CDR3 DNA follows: TGTGCCAGCAGACTGGGACGGGACTCTGGAAACACCATATATTTT. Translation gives CASRLGRDSGNTIYF.

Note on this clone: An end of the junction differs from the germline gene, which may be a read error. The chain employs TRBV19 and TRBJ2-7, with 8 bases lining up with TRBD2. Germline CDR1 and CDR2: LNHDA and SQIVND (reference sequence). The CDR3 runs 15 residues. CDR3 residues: CVSSPGGVSSYEQYF. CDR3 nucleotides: TGTGTCAGTAGTCCGGGAGGGGTGAGCTCCTACGAGCAGTACTTC.

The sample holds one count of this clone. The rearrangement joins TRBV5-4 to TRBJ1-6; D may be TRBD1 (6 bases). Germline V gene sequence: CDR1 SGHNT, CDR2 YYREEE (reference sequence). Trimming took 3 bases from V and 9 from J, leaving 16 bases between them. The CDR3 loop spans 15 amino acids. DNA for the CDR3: TGTGCCAGCAGCTCAGGGGCTTATTCTGGTTCACCCCTCCACTTT. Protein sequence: CASSSGAYSGSPLHF.

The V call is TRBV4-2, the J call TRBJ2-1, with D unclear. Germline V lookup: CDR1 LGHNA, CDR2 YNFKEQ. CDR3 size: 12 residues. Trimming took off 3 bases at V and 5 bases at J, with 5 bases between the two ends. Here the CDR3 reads CASSQMNNEQFF. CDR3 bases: TGTGCCAGCAGCCAGATGAACAATGAGCAGTTCTTC.